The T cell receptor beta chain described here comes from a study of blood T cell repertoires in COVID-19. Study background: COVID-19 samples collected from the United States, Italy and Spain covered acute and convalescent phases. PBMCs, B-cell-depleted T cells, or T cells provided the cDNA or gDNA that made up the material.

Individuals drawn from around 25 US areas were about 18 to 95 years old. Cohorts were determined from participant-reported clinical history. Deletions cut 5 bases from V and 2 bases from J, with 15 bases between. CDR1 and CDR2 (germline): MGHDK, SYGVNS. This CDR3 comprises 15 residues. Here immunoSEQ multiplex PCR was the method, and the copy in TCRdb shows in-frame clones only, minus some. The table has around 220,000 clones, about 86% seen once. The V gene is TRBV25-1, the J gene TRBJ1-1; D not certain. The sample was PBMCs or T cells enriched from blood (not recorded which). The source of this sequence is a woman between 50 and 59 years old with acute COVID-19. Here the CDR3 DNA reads TGTGCCAGCAGTTCCTGGGCTGGGTTCAACACTGAAGCTTTCTTT. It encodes CASSSWAGFNTEAFF.